These 13 T cell receptor beta chains were all obtained from the same sample, sequenced in a study of CD8 T cells in Susac syndrome. With random hexamers, 0.5 to 1 ug RNA was reverse transcribed. TCRdb reprocessed the immunoSEQ multiplex PCR reads via MiXCR and lists one record per CDR3 protein. The data show fewer than 250,000 distinct CDR3 sequences, with 92% seen just once and less than 0.15% held by the top ten. The sample consisted of CD8+ T cells from PBMCs. Source of these receptors: a human donor with multiple sclerosis.

V gene TRBV7-9 combines with J gene TRBJ2-1; D is unresolved. The CDR3 length is 16 residues. Per germline, CDR1 SEHNR and CDR2 FQNEAQ (reference sequence). Trimming cost V 4 bases and J 0 bases, with 13 bases left between them. In DNA form, the CDR3 reads TGTGCCAGCAGCTCCAACCCTCTCGACTCCTACAATGAGCAGTTCTTC. Protein sequence: CASSSNPLDSYNEQFF.

The gene calls are TRBV20-1 and TRBJ1-1; D unclear. This CDR3 region has 14 residues. With 2 bases removed from V and 0 bases from J, the gap between germline ends came to 10 bases. Germline CDR1 reads DFQATT; CDR2 reads SNEGSKA (reference sequence). In DNA, the CDR3 is TGCAGTGCTAGACTTTTCATCCTGAACACTGAAGCTTTCTTT. Its translation: CSARLFILNTEAFF.

DNA for the CDR3: TGTGCCAGCAGCTTAGCCCAGGGAAGCACTGAAGCTTTCTTT. It yields the protein CASSLAQGSTEAFF. The V and J genes are TRBV7-8 and TRBJ1-1, with D perhaps TRBD1 (5 bases). V was pared by 0 bases and J by 4 bases, with 9 bases between. Germline V lookup: CDR1 SGHVS, CDR2 FQNEAQ. This CDR3 spans 14 amino acids.

CDR3 DNA: TGTGCCAGCAACCAAGCACCGTTCACTGAAGCTTTCTTT. Protein sequence: CASNQAPFTEAFF. The chain combines TRBV6-5 with TRBJ1-1; the D is unclear. Germline CDR1 and CDR2: MNHEY and SVGAGI. V was pared by 7 bases and J by 4 bases, with 13 bases between. CDR3 size: 13 residues.

The V gene is TRBV6-5, the J gene TRBJ2-1, with TRBD2 as a possible D gene (7 bases). The CDR3 loop spans 12 amino acids. Germline assignment: CDR1 MNHEY and CDR2 SVGAGI. V lost 7 bases and J 7 bases, leaving 11 bases between the germline ends. CDR3: CASTGGRNEQFF. CDR3 nucleotide sequence: TGTGCCAGCACGGGGGGCAGGAATGAGCAGTTCTTC.

The chain uses TRBV5-1 and TRBJ1-4; maybe TRBD1 (5 bases). The CDR3 contains 17 residues. The V gene's germline CDR1 is SGHRS and CDR2 YFSETQ. The germline V and J ends were trimmed by 4 bases and 0 bases, with 16 bases remaining between them. Here the CDR3 reads CASSPRGGGSTNEKLFF. The CDR3 nucleotides read TGCGCCAGCAGCCCCCGGGGTGGGGGTTCAACTAATGAAAAACTGTTTTTT.

The rearrangement joins TRBV14 to TRBJ1-1; D unclear. There are 12 residues in the CDR3. Germline CDR1 is SGHDN and CDR2 is FVKESK. V was shortened by 3 bases and J by 5 bases, with 7 bases between the two germline ends. Here the CDR3 reads CASSQDFTEAFF. The CDR3 coding sequence is TGTGCCAGCAGCCAGGACTTTACTGAAGCTTTCTTT.

The chain joins TRBV13 to TRBJ2-6, with D maybe TRBD1 (6 bases). CDR1 is PRHDT and CDR2 is FYEKMQ in the germline V gene (reference sequence). The CDR3 extends over 17 amino acids. V gave up 5 bases and J gave up 4 bases, with 18 bases separating them. The CDR3: CASSPRQATRGANVLTF. The CDR3 region has the DNA TGTGCCAGCAGCCCGAGACAGGCCACCCGAGGGGCCAACGTCCTGACTTTC.

DNA of the CDR3: TGTGCCAGCAGTTACTTCAGCGACAATGAGCAGTTCTTC. This gives the protein CASSYFSDNEQFF. The rearrangement joins TRBV6-2 or TRBV6-3 to TRBJ2-1; D call uncertain. Trimming cost V 1 base and J 5 bases, with 6 bases left between them. Germline V gene data show CDR1 as MNHEY and CDR2 as SVGEGT. The CDR3 is 13 residues long.

This clonotype was found once. One junction end does not reproduce the germline sequence, and a read error may be involved. The J gene is TRBJ2-7, the V gene TRBV24-1, with a possible D match to TRBD2 (5 bases). The V gene's germline CDR1 is KGHDR and CDR2 SFDVKD. The CDR3 totals 9 residues. The DNA of the CDR3 is TGTGCCACCTCCACGGATGCGGGCTTC. Its translation: CATSTDAGF.

This sequence joins TRBV15 and TRBJ2-1; TRBD2 aligns across 13 bases. CDR1 and CDR2 from the germline V gene are LNHNV and YYDKDF (reference sequence). The length of the CDR3 is 17 residues. V lost 0 bases, J lost 8 bases, and 7 bases stayed unmatched. The CDR3 reads CATSRDATSGRAYEQFF. The CDR3 region has the DNA TGTGCCACCAGCAGAGACGCTACTAGCGGGAGGGCCTATGAGCAGTTCTTC.

CDR3 sequence: CASSEWGTANEKLFF. In DNA form, the CDR3 reads TGTGCCAGCAGTGAATGGGGGACAGCTAATGAAAAACTGTTTTTT. The gene calls are TRBV25-1 and TRBJ1-4, with 7 positions matching TRBD1. The CDR3 has 15 residues. Germline lookup yields CDR1 MGHDK and CDR2 SYGVNS. V shed 1 base and J 3 bases; nucleotides not matched to a gene: 2.

J is TRBJ2-3 and V is TRBV19; 9 positions match TRBD2. V was clipped by 3 bases and J by 4 bases; unmatched bases: 5. From germline, CDR1 is LNHDA and CDR2 SQIVND (reference sequence). This CDR3 is 15 amino acids long. CDR3 bases: TGTGCCAGTAGTATCGGTAGCGGGAGTTCAGATACGCAGTATTTT. It yields the protein CASSIGSGSSDTQYF.